These T cell receptor beta chains were read from a single sample in a study of OX40 agonist ivuxolimab in advanced cancers. TCRdb's table, derived via immunoSEQ multiplex PCR, lists solely in-frame clones and lacks some. The sample contains about 100,000 clones, 85% to 95% of which appear only once. The sample in question was CD4+ or CD8+ T cells sorted from blood, obtained in a trial of the OX40 agonist ivuxolimab. The receptor source for this set is an adult with an advanced solid tumor such as melanoma, head and neck, liver or kidney cancer. Both conserved end residues are part of each CDR3. The D gene is left open where the match is weak. Some rows have no size entry. The others give once, few or many, or a class for an expanded clone.

abundance	v_gene	j_gene	d_gene	CDR3aa	CDR3nt
.	TRBV7-3	TRBJ1-1	.	CASRTGSRDGEAFF	TGTGCCAGCAGAACCGGGAGCAGGGACGGAGAAGCTTTCTTT
.	TRBV6-5	TRBJ2-5	.	CASSYRDGRRETQYF	TGTGCCAGCAGTTACCGGGACGGACGGCGGGAGACCCAGTACTTC
.	TRBV7-2	TRBJ1-5	.	CASSLVSGAINQPQHF	TGTGCCAGCAGCTTAGTGAGCGGGGCGATCAATCAGCCCCAGCATTTT
.	TRBV28	TRBJ2-7	TRBD2	CASSLRLAVQYF	TGTGCCAGCAGTTTAAGACTAGCGGTGCAGTACTTC
few	TRBV28	TRBJ1-2	.	CASGTGRATSANYGYTF	TGTGCCAGCGGGACCGGGCGCGCGACGTCGGCTAACTATGGCTACACCTTC
.	TRBV7-2	TRBJ2-4	.	CASSLSREQNIQYF	TGTGCCAGCAGCTTAAGCAGGGAGCAAAACATTCAGTACTTC
.	TRBV5-1	TRBJ1-2	.	CASSSVTGGYGYTF	TGCGCCAGCAGCTCGGTAACAGGCGGCTATGGCTACACCTTC
few	TRBV4-3	TRBJ2-2	.	CASSQDPGGAEGTGELFF	TGCGCCAGCAGCCAAGACCCCGGAGGGGCAGAGGGGACCGGGGAGCTGTTTTTT
.	TRBV4-1	TRBJ1-4	TRBD1	CASSQIGTGSEKLFF	TGCGCCAGCAGCCAAATAGGGACAGGGAGTGAAAAACTGTTTTTT
.	TRBV5-4	TRBJ2-3	TRBD1	CASSAGQGTRTTQYF	TGTGCCAGCAGCGCGGGACAGGGGACGAGGACTACGCAGTATTTT
.	TRBV5-6	TRBJ2-7	.	CASSQTSRNAYEQYF	TGTGCCAGCAGCCAAACTAGCAGAAACGCCTACGAGCAGTACTTC
.	TRBV7-2	TRBJ2-5	.	CASSLQETQYF	TGTGCCAGCAGCCTCCAAGAGACCCAGTACTTC
.	TRBV11-2	TRBJ1-1	.	CASSREMNTEAFF	TGTGCCAGCAGCCGGGAGATGAACACTGAAGCTTTCTTT
.	TRBV19	TRBJ2-2	TRBD2	CASSFSGRGGTGELFF	TGTGCCAGTAGTTTTAGCGGGAGGGGAGGCACCGGGGAGCTGTTTTTT
.	TRBV7-9	TRBJ2-1	.	CASSGDNEQFF	TGTGCCAGCAGTGGGGACAATGAGCAGTTCTTC
.	TRBV18	TRBJ2-7	TRBD2	CASSLTSGRAEQYF	TGTGCCAGCTCACTGACTAGCGGGAGAGCCGAGCAGTACTTC
few	TRBV27	TRBJ1-5	.	CASSETGTRSNQPQHF	TGTGCCAGCAGTGAGACAGGAACTCGTAGCAATCAGCCCCAGCATTTT
.	TRBV19	TRBJ2-3	.	CASSSTVFLTDTQYF	TGTGCCAGTAGTTCGACAGTCTTTCTCACAGATACGCAGTATTTT
once	TRBV27	TRBJ1-3	.	CASSYQGSSGNTIYF	TGTGCCAGCAGTTACCAGGGTAGCTCTGGAAACACCATATATTTT
.	TRBV19	TRBJ2-1	TRBD2	CASSASGLAGVYEQFF	TGTGCCAGTAGTGCTTCGGGACTAGCGGGAGTATATGAGCAGTTCTTC
.	TRBV19	TRBJ2-1	TRBD2	CASKLAGINEQFF	TGTGCCAGTAAACTAGCGGGAATCAATGAGCAGTTCTTC
.	TRBV11-2	TRBJ2-7	.	CASSFGRLYEQYF	TGTGCCAGCAGCTTCGGGCGGTTATACGAGCAGTACTTC
.	TRBV7-2	TRBJ2-7	.	CASSLVPGGYSSGYEQYF	TGTGCCAGCAGCTTAGTTCCAGGGGGCTATTCTAGCGGGTACGAGCAGTACTTC
.	TRBV7-3	TRBJ2-5	.	CASSLSLGETQYF	TGTGCCAGCAGCTTATCACTCGGGGAGACCCAGTACTTC
.	TRBV30	TRBJ2-1	.	CAWSGRQVYYNEQFF	TGTGCCTGGAGTGGCCGACAGGTTTATTACAATGAGCAGTTCTTC
.	TRBV5-1	TRBJ2-3	TRBD2	CASSSGLVVSDTQYF	TGCGCCAGCAGCTCGGGACTAGTAGTATCTGATACGCAGTATTTT
.	TRBV27	TRBJ2-7	TRBD2	CASSRSGPTSYEQYF	TGTGCCAGCAGTCGTAGCGGGCCGACTTCCTACGAGCAGTACTTC
.	TRBV7-2	TRBJ2-2	TRBD2	CASSLVAGPANTGELFF	TGTGCCAGCAGCTTAGTAGCGGGGCCGGCGAACACCGGGGAGCTGTTTTTT
.	TRBV4-1	TRBJ1-4	TRBD1	CASSQDPNRNRGLFF	TGCGCCAGCAGCCAAGATCCTAACAGGAACAGGGGACTGTTTTTT
.	TRBV7-4	TRBJ1-4	.	CASSLYVRKHEKLFF	TGTGCCAGCAGCTTATACGTCAGAAAACATGAAAAACTGTTTTTT
.	TRBV4-1	TRBJ1-2	.	CASSQDQGGTYGYTF	TGCGCCAGCAGCCAAGATCAAGGAGGGACCTATGGCTACACCTTC
.	TRBV5-1	TRBJ1-2	.	CASSLVGGRGYGYTF	TGCGCCAGCAGCTTGGTCGGGGGCAGGGGCTATGGCTACACCTTC
.	TRBV6-6	TRBJ2-7	TRBD2	CASSPLVVAGSYEQYF	TGTGCCAGCAGCCCCCTCGTAGTAGCGGGGTCCTACGAGCAGTACTTC
once	TRBV18	TRBJ1-2	TRBD1	CASSPRGQGPAGYTF	TGTGCCAGCTCACCACGGGGACAGGGGCCGGCTGGCTACACCTTC
.	TRBV6-5	TRBJ1-2	.	CASSYRGYYGYTF	TGTGCCAGCAGTTACAGGGGATACTATGGCTACACCTTC
.	TRBV28	TRBJ2-1	.	CASSSDGVPGYGEQFF	TGTGCCAGCAGTTCAGATGGTGTTCCGGGGTATGGTGAGCAGTTCTTC
few	TRBV10-3	TRBJ2-1	.	CAIRPTYNEEQFF	TGTGCCATCAGACCCACCTACAATGAGGAGCAGTTCTTC
.	TRBV18	TRBJ2-3	TRBD2	CASSRLAGYTDTQYF	TGTGCCAGCTCACGACTAGCGGGCTACACAGATACGCAGTATTTT
.	TRBV18	TRBJ2-3	TRBD1	CASSPATGSTDTQYF	TGTGCCAGCTCACCAGCGACAGGGAGCACAGATACGCAGTATTTT
.	TRBV9	TRBJ2-1	.	CASSVSTGANEQFF	TGTGCCAGCAGCGTTTCGACGGGGGCCAATGAGCAGTTCTTC
.	TRBV6-5	TRBJ2-7	.	CASRDPTPSYEQYF	TGTGCCAGCAGGGATCCAACCCCCTCCTACGAGCAGTACTTC
.	TRBV7-2	TRBJ1-4	TRBD1	CASSTYRGLGEKLFF	TGTGCCAGCAGCACATACAGGGGGCTCGGTGAAAAACTGTTTTTT